What follows is one T cell receptor beta chain and its context. Its matching antigen is unknown. This entry belongs to a study of shared clonotypes between healthy human individuals. Donors were healthy HIV-negative adults without recent acute infections or vaccinations. Assay used: immunoSEQ multiplex PCR; TCRdb lists only in-frame clones, some missing. The table lists under 1,900,000 clones, approximately 98.5% of them singletons. The CDR3 sequence is 14 residues long. Trimming left V 3 bases short and J 5 bases short, with 14 bases between. The V gene's germline CDR1 is SGHNT and CDR2 YYREEE (reference sequence). Regarding the study as a whole: Clonotypes not shared had lower generation probabilities than those common to all four donors. A handful of donors held about 5.1% of naive CD4 clonotypes in common.

This chain joins TRBV5-4 and TRBJ2-5, with unresolved D. This TCR was recovered from a man younger than 45 in good health. Specimen: naive CD4+ T cells sorted from blood. The subset: CD45RA+ positively selected. The chain's CDR3 is CASSSSSGGETQYF. The CDR3 DNA follows: TGTGCCAGCAGCTCCTCATCGGGCGGCGAGACCCAGTACTTC.